This note documents a single T cell receptor beta chain sequence. The sample is drawn from a study of blood T cell repertoires in COVID-19. In the study overall: Acute and convalescent COVID-19 specimens originated in the United States, Italy and Spain. Nucleic acid was either cDNA or gDNA, and it came from T cells, B-cell-depleted T cells, or PBMCs.

Study processing details: By means of reference gene primer amplification, nucleated cell counts were estimated. Here immunoSEQ multiplex PCR was the method, and the copy in TCRdb shows in-frame clones only, minus some. The DNA was the basis for D and trimming; V, J and clone size are from that table. The sample has around 180,000 clones; roughly 80% are singletons. J lost 2 bases, V lost 10 bases, and 8 bases had no gene match. CDR3 size: 13 residues. Germline loops: CDR1 SGHTA, CDR2 FQGNSA. The sequencing input was peripheral blood. This clonotype originated in a human donor in a cohort sampled during active COVID-19. J is TRBJ2-7 and V is TRBV7-2; TRBD2 aligns across 7 bases. The chain's CDR3 is CAISGRGAYEQYF. The CDR3 DNA is TGTGCCATTTCGGGGAGGGGTGCCTACGAGCAGTACTTC.